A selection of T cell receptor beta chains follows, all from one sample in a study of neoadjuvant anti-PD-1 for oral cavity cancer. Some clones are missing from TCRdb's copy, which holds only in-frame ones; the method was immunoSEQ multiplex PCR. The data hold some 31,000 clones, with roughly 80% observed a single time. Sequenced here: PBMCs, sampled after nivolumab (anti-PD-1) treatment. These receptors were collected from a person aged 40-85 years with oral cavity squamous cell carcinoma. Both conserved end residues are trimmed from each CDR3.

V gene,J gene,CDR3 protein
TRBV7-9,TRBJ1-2,ASGVDTNYGYT
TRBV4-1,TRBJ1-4,ASSPPVGDEKLF
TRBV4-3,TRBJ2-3,ASSQDPHTDTQY
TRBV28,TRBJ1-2,ASSLGQGLIGGYT
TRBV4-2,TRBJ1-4,ASSLAGRVGTNEKLF
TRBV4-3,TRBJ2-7,ASSQVSSEQY
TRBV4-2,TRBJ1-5,ASSQRNWEPQH
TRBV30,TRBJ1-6,AWGYGTKGSPLH
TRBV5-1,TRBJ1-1,ASSLVGPINTEAF
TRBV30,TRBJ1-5,AGITGGGDQPQH
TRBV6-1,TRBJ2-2,ASSAGANTGELF
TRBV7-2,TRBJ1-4,ASSQQRSTNEKLF
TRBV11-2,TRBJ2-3,ASSFTPGHSTDTQY
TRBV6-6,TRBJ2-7,ASSYSRGGSYEQY
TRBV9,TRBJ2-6,ASSVGGGYEANVLT
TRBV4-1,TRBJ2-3,ASSQETTAGTDTQY
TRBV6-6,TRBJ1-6,ASSNLFNSPLH
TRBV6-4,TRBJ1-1,ASRADLTGGRAF